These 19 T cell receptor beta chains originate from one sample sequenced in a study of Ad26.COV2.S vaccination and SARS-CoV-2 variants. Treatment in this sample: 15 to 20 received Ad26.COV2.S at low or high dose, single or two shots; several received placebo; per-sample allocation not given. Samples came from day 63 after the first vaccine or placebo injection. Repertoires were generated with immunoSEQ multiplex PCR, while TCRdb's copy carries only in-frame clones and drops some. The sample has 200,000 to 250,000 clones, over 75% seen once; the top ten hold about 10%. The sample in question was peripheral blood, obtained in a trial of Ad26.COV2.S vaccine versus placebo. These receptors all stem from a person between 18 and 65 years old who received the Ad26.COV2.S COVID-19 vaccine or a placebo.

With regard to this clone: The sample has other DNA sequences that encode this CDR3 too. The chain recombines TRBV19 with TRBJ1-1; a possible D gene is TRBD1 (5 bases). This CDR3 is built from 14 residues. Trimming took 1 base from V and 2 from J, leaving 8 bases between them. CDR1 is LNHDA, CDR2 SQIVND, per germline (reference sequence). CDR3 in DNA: TGTGCCAGTAGTATAGGGGGCCTTAACACTGAAGCTTTCTTT. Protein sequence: CASSIGGLNTEAFF.

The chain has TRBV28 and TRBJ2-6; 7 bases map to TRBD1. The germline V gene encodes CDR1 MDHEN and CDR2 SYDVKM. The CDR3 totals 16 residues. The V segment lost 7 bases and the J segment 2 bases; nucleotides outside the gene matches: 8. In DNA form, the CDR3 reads TGTGCCAGCACCACAGGGGATACGGCTGGGGCCAACGTCCTGACTTTC. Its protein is CASTTGDTAGANVLTF.

The CDR3: CASSFQGRNTEAFF. The CDR3 DNA reads TGTGCCAGCAGCTTTCAGGGACGGAACACTGAAGCTTTCTTT. The chain couples TRBV7-2 to TRBJ1-1; weak D call: TRBD1 (5 bases). V shed 3 bases and J shed 1 base, with 9 bases lying between them. CDR3 length: 14 residues. Germline-derived CDR1 and CDR2 are SGHTA and FQGNSA.

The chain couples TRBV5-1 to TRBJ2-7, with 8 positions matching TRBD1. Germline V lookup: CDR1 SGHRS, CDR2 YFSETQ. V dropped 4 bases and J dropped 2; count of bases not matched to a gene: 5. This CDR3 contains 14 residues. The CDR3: CASSETGQAYEQYF. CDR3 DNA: TGCGCCAGCAGCGAGACGGGACAGGCCTACGAGCAGTACTTC.

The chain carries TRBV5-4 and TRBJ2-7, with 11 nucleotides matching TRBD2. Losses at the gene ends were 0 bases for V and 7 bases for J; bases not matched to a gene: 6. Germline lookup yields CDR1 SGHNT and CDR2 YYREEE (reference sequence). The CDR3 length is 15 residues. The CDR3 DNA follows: TGTGCCAGCAGCTTGGGTAGCGGGAGGGCGGGGGAGCAGTACTTC. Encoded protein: CASSLGSGRAGEQYF.

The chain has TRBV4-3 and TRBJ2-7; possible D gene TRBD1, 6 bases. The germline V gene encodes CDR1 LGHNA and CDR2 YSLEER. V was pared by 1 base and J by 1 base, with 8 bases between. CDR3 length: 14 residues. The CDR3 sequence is CASSQARGSYEQYF. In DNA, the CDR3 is TGCGCCAGCAGCCAAGCCAGGGGTTCCTACGAGCAGTACTTC.

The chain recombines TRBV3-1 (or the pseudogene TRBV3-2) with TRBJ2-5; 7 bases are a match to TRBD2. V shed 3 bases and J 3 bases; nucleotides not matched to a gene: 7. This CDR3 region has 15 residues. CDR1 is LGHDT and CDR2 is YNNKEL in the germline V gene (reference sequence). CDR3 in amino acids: CASSHGGEVEETQYF. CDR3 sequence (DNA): TGTGCCAGCAGCCATGGGGGGGAGGTAGAAGAGACCCAGTACTTC.

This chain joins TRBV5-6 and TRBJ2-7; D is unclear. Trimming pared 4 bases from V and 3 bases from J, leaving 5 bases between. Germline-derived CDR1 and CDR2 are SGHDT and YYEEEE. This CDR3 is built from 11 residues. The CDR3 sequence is CASSANYEQYF. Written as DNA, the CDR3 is TGTGCCAGCAGCGCGAACTACGAGCAGTACTTC. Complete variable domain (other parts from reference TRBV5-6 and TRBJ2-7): DAGVTQSPTHLIKTRGQQVTLRCSPKSGHDTVSWYQQALGQGPQFIFQYYEEEERQRGNFPDRFSGHQFPNYSSELNVNALLLGDSALYLCASSANYEQYFGPGTRLTVT.

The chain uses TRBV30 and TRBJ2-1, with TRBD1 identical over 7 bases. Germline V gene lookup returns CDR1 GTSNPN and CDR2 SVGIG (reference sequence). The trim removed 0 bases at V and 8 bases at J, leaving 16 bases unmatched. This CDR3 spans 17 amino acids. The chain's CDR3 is CAWSVRSGTRGGDEQFF. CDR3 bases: TGTGCCTGGAGTGTACGTTCTGGAACTAGAGGGGGCGATGAGCAGTTCTTC.

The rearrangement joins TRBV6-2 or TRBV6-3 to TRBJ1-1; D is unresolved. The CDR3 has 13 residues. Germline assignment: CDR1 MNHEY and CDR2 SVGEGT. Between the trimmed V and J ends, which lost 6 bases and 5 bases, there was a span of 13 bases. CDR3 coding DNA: TGTGCCAGCAGCAGCGGCTGGCTAACTGAAGCTTTCTTT. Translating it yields CASSSGWLTEAFF.

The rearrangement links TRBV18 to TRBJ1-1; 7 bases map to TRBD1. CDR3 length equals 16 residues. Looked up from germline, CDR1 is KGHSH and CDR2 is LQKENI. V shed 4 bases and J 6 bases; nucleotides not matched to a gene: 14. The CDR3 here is CASSRQPGTVSSEAFF. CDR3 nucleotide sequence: TGTGCCAGCTCACGACAACCCGGGACAGTATCCTCTGAAGCTTTCTTT. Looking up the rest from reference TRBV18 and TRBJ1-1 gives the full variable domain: NAGVMQNPRHLVRRRGQEARLRCSPMKGHSHVYWYRQLPEEGLKFMVYLQKENIIDESGMPKERFSAEFPKEGPSILRIQQVVRGDSAAYFCASSRQPGTVSSEAFFGQGTRLTVV.

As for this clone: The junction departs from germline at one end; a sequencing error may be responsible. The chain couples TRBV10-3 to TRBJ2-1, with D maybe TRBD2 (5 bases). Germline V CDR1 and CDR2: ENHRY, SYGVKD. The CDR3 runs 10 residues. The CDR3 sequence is CAISAGSLVF. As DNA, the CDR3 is TGTGCCATCAGTGCTGGGAGCCTAGTCTTC.

Here the CDR3 reads CASSRIQATGELFF. As DNA, the CDR3 is TGCGCCAGCAGCCGAATCCAGGCCACCGGGGAGCTGTTTTTT. The chain is built from TRBV4-3 and TRBJ2-2; D is ambiguous. CDR1 LGHNA and CDR2 YSLEER come from the germline V gene. The CDR3 loop spans 14 amino acids. Trimming stripped 4 bases from V and 4 bases from J, with 10 bases between.

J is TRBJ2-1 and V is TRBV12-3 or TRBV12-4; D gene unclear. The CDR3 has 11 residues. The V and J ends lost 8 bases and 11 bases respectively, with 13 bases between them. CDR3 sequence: CASLLLSQQFF. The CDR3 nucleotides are TGTGCCAGCTTATTGCTGAGTCAGCAGTTCTTC.

CDR3 residues: CSVEILYEQYF. Here the CDR3 DNA reads TGCAGCGTTGAAATTCTGTACGAGCAGTACTTC. This chain joins TRBV29-1 and TRBJ2-7; D call uncertain. V dropped 2 bases and J dropped 4 bases, with 6 bases sitting between them. This CDR3 spans 11 amino acids. CDR1 is SQVTM, CDR2 ANQGSEA, per germline.

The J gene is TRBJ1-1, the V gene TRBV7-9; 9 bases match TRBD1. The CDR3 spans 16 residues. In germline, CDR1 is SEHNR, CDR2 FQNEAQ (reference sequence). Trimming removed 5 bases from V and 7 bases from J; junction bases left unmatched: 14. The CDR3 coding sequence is TGTGCCAGCAGCCATTACCAGGGACAGGGTAGAGGTGAAGCTTTCTTT. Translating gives CASSHYQGQGRGEAFF.

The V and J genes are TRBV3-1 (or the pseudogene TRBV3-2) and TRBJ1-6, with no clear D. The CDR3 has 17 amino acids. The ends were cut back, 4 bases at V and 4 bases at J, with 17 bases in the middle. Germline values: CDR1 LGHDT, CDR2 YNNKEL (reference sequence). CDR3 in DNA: TGTGCCAGCAGCCGGATACCCCCGCCCTCATATAATTCACCCCTCCACTTT. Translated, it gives CASSRIPPPSYNSPLHF.

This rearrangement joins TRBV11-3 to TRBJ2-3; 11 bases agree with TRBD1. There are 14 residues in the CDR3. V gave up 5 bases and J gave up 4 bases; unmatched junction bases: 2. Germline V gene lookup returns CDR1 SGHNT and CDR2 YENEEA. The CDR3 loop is CASSRTGGADTQYF. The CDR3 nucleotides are TGTGCCAGCAGCCGGACAGGGGGCGCAGATACGCAGTATTTT.

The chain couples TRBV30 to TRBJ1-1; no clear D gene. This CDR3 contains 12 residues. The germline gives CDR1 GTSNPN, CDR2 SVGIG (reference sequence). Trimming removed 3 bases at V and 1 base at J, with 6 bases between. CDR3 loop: CAWRGRNTEAFF. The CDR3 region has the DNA TGTGCCTGGAGGGGGAGGAACACTGAAGCTTTCTTT.